The 15 T cell receptor beta chains below all came from one sample that was sequenced in a study of shared clonotypes between healthy human individuals (dated by TCRdb to 2018 to 2021). For the CD8 naive samples, CD45RO-negative cells were positively selected for CCR7, yielding a CD45RA+CCR7+ population from which TemRA cells were excluded. Preparation of the library involved the immunoSEQ multiplex PCR assay. Held by TCRdb, this immuneACCESS table contains in-frame sequences only and omits some clones. Under half of the omission traces to an unresolved V gene where checked; the cause of the rest is unknown. The sample profile shows roughly 2,000,000 clones; around 93% of them were found once. The ten largest clones capture around 1.7% of the sample. Material: naive CD8+ T cells from PBMCs. The cell subset or site tag for this specimen amounts to: CD45RA+CCR7+. The receptors come from a young man in good health. Some clones in this sample may be carry-over from other donors' samples.

V usage is TRBV7-3 and J usage is TRBJ2-2; 8 bases agree with TRBD2. Germline V gene sequence: CDR1 SGHTA, CDR2 FQGTGA. The CDR3 spans 13 residues. V was pared by 9 bases and J by 5 bases, with 5 bases of the junction left unmatched. CDR3 bases: TGTGCCAGTCGGTCGGGAGGGACCGGGGAGCTGTTTTTT. Its protein product is CASRSGGTGELFF.

The genes are TRBV9 and TRBJ2-2, with D hard to call. This CDR3 region has 16 residues. The V end was cut by 0 bases, the J end by 2 bases, with 11 bases between. Germline values: CDR1 SGDLS, CDR2 YYNGEE. For the CDR3, the DNA is TGTGCCAGCAGCGTAGCGACTTACGCTAACACCGGGGAGCTGTTTTTT. This sequence encodes CASSVATYANTGELFF.

The rearrangement joins TRBV11-2 to TRBJ1-1; TRBD1 is a possible D gene (6 bases). Germline CDR1 is SGHAT and CDR2 is FQNNGV. The V end lost 5 bases, the J end lost 6 bases, and 19 bases lay between the germline ends. This CDR3 has 15 residues. The CDR3 is CASSLGFGGMSEAFF. The CDR3 DNA reads TGTGCCAGCAGCCTCGGGTTCGGGGGCATGTCTGAAGCTTTCTTT. The full variable domain, in which reference TRBV11-2 and TRBJ1-1 provide the parts outside the CDR3, is EAGVAQSPRYKIIEKRQSVAFWCNPISGHATLYWYQQILGQGPKLLIQFQNNGVVDDSQLPKDRFSAERLKGVDSTLKIQPAKLEDSAVYLCASSLGFGGMSEAFFGQGTRLTVV.

The J gene is TRBJ1-4, the V gene TRBV27; D may be TRBD1 (6 bases). Germline CDR1 reads MNHEY; CDR2 reads SMNVEV (reference sequence). This CDR3 is built from 14 residues. Trimming took 5 bases from V and 6 from J, leaving 13 bases between them. CDR3 residues: CASSGIYRDEKLFF. The CDR3 DNA reads TGTGCCAGCAGTGGGATATACAGGGATGAAAAACTGTTTTTT.

Comments on this clone: The sample holds other DNA sequences that translate to the same CDR3. The CDR3 region has the DNA TGTGCCAGTAGTATAACGGGAGGGCCCTACGAGCAGTACTTC. Translated: CASSITGGPYEQYF. The rearrangement joins TRBV19 to TRBJ2-7; 8 bases map to TRBD2. There are 14 residues in the CDR3. The germline CDR1 and CDR2 sequences are LNHDA and SQIVND (reference sequence). With 2 bases clipped from V and 2 bases from J, the junction kept 2 bases outside the gene matches.

The chain joins TRBV9 to TRBJ2-7; TRBD1 is a possible D gene (6 bases). Between the trimmed V and J ends, which lost 0 bases and 3 bases, there was a span of 16 bases. Germline CDR1 reads SGDLS; CDR2 reads YYNGEE. CDR3 size: 16 residues. The CDR3 region is CASSVGRSGANYEQYF. CDR3 coding DNA: TGTGCCAGCAGCGTAGGAAGGTCAGGGGCCAACTACGAGCAGTACTTC.

This chain joins TRBV10-2 and TRBJ1-2; no reliable D call. Looked up from germline, CDR1 is WSHSY and CDR2 is SAAADI. The CDR3 totals 16 residues. The V and J ends lost 0 bases and 4 bases respectively, with 15 bases between them. CDR3 in DNA: TGCGCCAGCAGTGAGTCGAAATCCGGCCGCACCTATGGCTACACCTTC. Its protein is CASSESKSGRTYGYTF.

This sequence joins TRBV5-1 and TRBJ1-1; tentatively, D is TRBD1 (6 bases). The CDR3 contains 16 residues. The germline gives CDR1 SGHRS, CDR2 YFSETQ. The V end lost 2 bases, the J end lost 0 bases, and 14 bases lay between the germline ends. The CDR3: CASSFGRGGMNTEAFF. The CDR3 nucleotides are TGCGCCAGCAGCTTCGGCAGGGGCGGAATGAACACTGAAGCTTTCTTT. The full variable domain, rest sourced from reference TRBV5-1 and TRBJ1-1, is KAGVTQTPRYLIKTRGQQVTLSCSPISGHRSVSWYQQTPGQGLQFLFEYFSETQRNKGNFPGRFSGRQFSNSRSEMNVSTLELGDSALYLCASSFGRGGMNTEAFFGQGTRLTVV.

This chain connects TRBV4-1 to TRBJ2-1; D may be TRBD2 (5 bases). Germline-derived CDR1 and CDR2 are MGHRA and YSYEKL. There are 15 residues in the CDR3. Trimming cost V 0 bases and J 7 bases, with 13 bases left between them. The CDR3 coding sequence is TGCGCCAGCAGCCAAGAGAGGAATCGCGGGAATGAGCAGTTCTTC. Translating gives CASSQERNRGNEQFF.

This clone was seen a single time. The chain recombines TRBV28 with TRBJ2-5; a possible D gene is TRBD2 (5 bases). Germline assignment: CDR1 MDHEN and CDR2 SYDVKM. Trimming pared 6 bases from V and 4 bases from J, leaving 15 bases between. CDR3 length: 14 amino acids. The CDR3 loop reads CASRTDKEGETQYF. CDR3 nucleotide sequence: TGTGCCAGCAGGACCGACAAAGAGGGAGAGACCCAGTACTTC.

The V and J genes are TRBV6-5 and TRBJ1-3; D ambiguous. This CDR3 is built from 12 residues. V was clipped by 6 bases and J by 8 bases, with 11 bases between them. Germline assignment: CDR1 MNHEY and CDR2 SVGAGI. In DNA form, the CDR3 reads TGTGCCAGCAGAACCTCCGGGGACACCATATATTTT. This codes for CASRTSGDTIYF.

The chain employs TRBV7-3 and TRBJ2-1; 9 bases align to TRBD2. The germline V gene encodes CDR1 SGHTA and CDR2 FQGTGA. The CDR3 is 16 residues long. Unmatched junction bases numbered 10, after V lost 5 bases and J lost 5 bases. The CDR3 loop reads CASSRPGTSTNNEQFF. The CDR3 coding sequence is TGTGCCAGCAGCCGCCCCGGGACTAGCACCAACAATGAGCAGTTCTTC.

The chain recombines TRBV25-1 with TRBJ2-1; D might be TRBD1 (5 bases). The germline gives CDR1 MGHDK, CDR2 SYGVNS. Trimming took 1 base from V and 4 from J, leaving 17 bases between them. The CDR3 has 17 amino acids. The DNA of the CDR3 is TGTGCCAGCAGTGAATGGCCAGGGCCTACACCTTACAATGAGCAGTTCTTC. Its translation: CASSEWPGPTPYNEQFF. Supplemented by reference TRBV25-1 and TRBJ2-1, the full variable domain reads EADIYQTPRYLVIGTGKKITLECSQTMGHDKMYWYQQDPGMELHLIHYSYGVNSTEKGDLSSESTVSRIRTEHFPLTLESARPSHTSQYLCASSEWPGPTPYNEQFFGPGTRLTVL.

Points on this clone: The same CDR3 can be traced to other DNA sequences in this sample. The chain links TRBV5-6 to TRBJ2-7; D is perhaps TRBD1 (5 bases). CDR1 is SGHDT and CDR2 is YYEEEE in the germline V gene. Trimming took 2 bases from V and 6 from J, leaving 9 bases between them. This CDR3 region has 12 residues. CDR3: CASSFDSPEQYF. DNA for the CDR3: TGTGCCAGCAGCTTCGACAGCCCCGAGCAGTACTTC.

The chain has TRBV5-4 and TRBJ1-4; 10 positions agree with TRBD1. With V trimmed by 4 bases and J by 8 bases, 8 bases remained unmatched. CDR3 length: 15 amino acids. Germline V gene data show CDR1 as SGHNT and CDR2 as YYREEE (reference sequence). In DNA form, the CDR3 reads TGTGCCAGCAGCCCAGGACAGGGGGGTAGGGAAAAACTGTTTTTT. Translation: CASSPGQGGREKLFF.